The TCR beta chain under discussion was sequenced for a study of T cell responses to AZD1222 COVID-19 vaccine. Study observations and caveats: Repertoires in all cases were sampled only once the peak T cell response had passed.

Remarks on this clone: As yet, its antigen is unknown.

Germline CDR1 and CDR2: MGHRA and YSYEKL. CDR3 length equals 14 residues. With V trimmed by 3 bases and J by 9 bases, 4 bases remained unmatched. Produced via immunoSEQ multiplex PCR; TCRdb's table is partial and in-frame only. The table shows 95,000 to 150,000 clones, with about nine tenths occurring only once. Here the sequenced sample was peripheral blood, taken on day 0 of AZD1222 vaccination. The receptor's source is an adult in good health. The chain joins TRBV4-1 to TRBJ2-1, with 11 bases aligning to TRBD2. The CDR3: CASSQGLADPEQFF. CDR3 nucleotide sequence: TGCGCCAGCAGCCAGGGACTAGCGGACCCTGAGCAGTTCTTC.